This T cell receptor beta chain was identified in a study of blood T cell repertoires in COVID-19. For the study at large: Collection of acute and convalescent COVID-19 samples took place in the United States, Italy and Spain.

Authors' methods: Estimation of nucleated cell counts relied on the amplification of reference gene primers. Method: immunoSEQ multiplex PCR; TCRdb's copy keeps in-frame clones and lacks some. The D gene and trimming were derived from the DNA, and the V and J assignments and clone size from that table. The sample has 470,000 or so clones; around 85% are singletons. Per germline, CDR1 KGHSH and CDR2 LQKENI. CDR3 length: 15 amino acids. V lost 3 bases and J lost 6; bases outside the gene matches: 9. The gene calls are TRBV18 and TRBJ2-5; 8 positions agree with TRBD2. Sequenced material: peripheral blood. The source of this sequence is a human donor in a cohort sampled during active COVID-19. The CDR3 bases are TGTGCCAGCTCACCGACTAGCGCTAGCGGGCAGACCCAGTACTTC. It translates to CASSPTSASGQTQYF.